This TCR beta chain comes out of a study of shared clonotypes between healthy human individuals (dated by TCRdb to the early 2020s). A note on the overall study: A couple of women and a few men aged 18 to 49 years were included in the cohort. For each donor, CD4 naive and CD4 memory were each run on three plates, CD8 naive on two plates, and CD8 memory on one plate. To estimate repertoire size and how much clonotype sharing occurs between individuals, the study deeply sequenced the blood TCR repertoires of five or six healthy adults. Different laboratories and diverse techniques were used to prepare libraries and sequence TCR repertoires, to increase sequencing depth and limit assay-specific biases. Leukapheresis yielded between about 0.85 and 10 billion PBMCs per donor. What the work shows at the level of the full study, not this receptor alone: The genetic and exposure-history diversity represented was limited by the small number of donors. Compared with non-shared clonotypes, the clonotypes found in all four sorted-subset donors had higher generation probabilities. Naive subsets generally had larger estimated clonotype richness than memory subsets. Sampling was restricted to blood, and TCR repertoires in tissues likely differ from the TCR repertoires found in blood. Across a handful of donors, 4.5% to 6.5% of naive CD4, 3% to 4% of naive CD8, under 2.5% of memory CD4, and over 0.35% of memory CD8 clonotypes were shared. Incomplete sequencing was indicated by rarefaction of sorted-subset datasets, despite the large sequencing depth. Based on pairwise subsampling, the degree of clonotype sharing among donors was expected to be affected by sequencing depth.

As for this clone: Its antigen is still unknown. Base qualities were left out, and no much larger clone turns up one base away. Other nucleotide sequences from this sample produce the same CDR3.

Using the deep immunoSEQ assay, TCR CDR3 regions were amplified from genomic DNA by multiplex PCR. Extracted genomic DNA from each cell subset was spread evenly across all wells of several immunoSEQ 96-well plates, with each plate serving as a replicate. For sorted subsets, approximately 0.2 ug of genomic DNA, equivalent to tens of thousands of T cell genomes, went into each replicate PCR. Purified libraries were quantified with a Qubit 3.0 fluorometer, sized on a Bioanalyzer 2100, and re-quantified with the KAPA Library Quantification kit. Every immunoSEQ 96-well plate was sequenced on a separate single-read 150-cycle Illumina NextSeq 550 flow cell. As for the original processing: Because only junctional sequences without quality scores were contained in the immunoSEQ output, filtering matching that applied to full-length reads could not be performed. To assign V/J genes and CDR3, sequences were annotated using PyIR, a Python wrapper for IgBLAST v1.9, with IMGT germline references. Reads were removed for weak V/J assignments (E-value above 1e-6), missing CDR3, stop codons, out-of-frame junctions, or ambiguous translated residues. A V3J clonotype was defined by an identical inferred V gene, J gene, and CDR3 amino acid sequence. Percentage overlap between repertoires was computed as shared unique clonotypes divided by the size of the smaller repertoire. Richness of each repertoire was evaluated using RTK rarefaction, the Chao1 estimator, and Recon v2.1 estimates of unobserved clonotypes. Generation probabilities for all TCRbeta clonotypes obtained by the gDNA method from a handful of donors were computed using OLGA. TCRdb stores this immuneACCESS table with in-frame sequences only. Part of the clones is absent; in the studies checked, under half of the shortfall reflects unresolved V genes, and no reason is known for the rest. For V, J and clone size, that table is used; D and trimming come from the DNA. The sample profile shows 1,500,000 or so clones; about 96% of them were found once. Together, the top ten hold approximately 1.2% of the sample.

The donors were healthy, HIV-negative adults who had no recently reported acute infections or vaccinations. Every donor was a Caucasian adult living in Nashville, Tennessee, USA. CD4+ T cells were enriched by magnetic negative selection; naive cells were then positively selected on CD45RA, and the negative fraction formed the memory subset. Blood was collected by leukapheresis, and PBMCs were isolated by Ficoll-Histopaque density gradient centrifugation and then cryopreserved in liquid nitrogen vapor phase. Analytical flow cytometry was used to check the purity and quantity of each magnetically sorted T cell population. Genomic DNA was isolated from each sorted fraction and quantified by UV absorbance on a Nanodrop 2000c. From the germline V gene, CDR1 is KGHSH and CDR2 is LQKENI. V was cut back by 3 bases and J by 3 bases, leaving a gap of 5 bases between them. Spanning cysteine to phenylalanine, the CDR3 consists of 13 amino acids. Only the CDR3 portion is preserved as DNA: 39 bases, with reading frame beginning at the first base.

The receptor was derived from a man aged 30-40 years in good health. The chain uses TRBV18 and TRBJ1-4; no confident D gene assignment can be made. Material for sequencing was naive CD4+ T cells sorted from blood. The intended sense of this specimen's cell subset or site label: CD45RA+ positively selected. The DNA is TGTGCCAGCTCACCCGGGTCTAATGAAAAACTGTTTTTT. This is translated as CASSPGSNEKLFF.